This T cell receptor (beta chain) was captured by sequencing in a study of T-cell reconstitution after alpha-beta-depleted transplantation in children (dated by TCRdb to 2015 to 2016). About the investigation overall: Using TCR repertoire profiling, the study quantitatively followed how T-cell immune reconstitution unfolded in children after TCRalphabeta/CD19-depleted allogeneic hematopoietic cell transplantation. Points the paper makes about the study in general: The high TCRbeta diversity at day 60 in some patients was ascribed to recipient T cells and intrathymic progenitors that had survived conditioning. Hyperexpanded clone frequencies declined over subsequent months; after one year, T-cell counts and TCRbeta diversity were mostly attributed to newly produced T cells. The apparently early recovery of alphabetaT-cell counts about two months after transplant reportedly depended on only several hundred rapidly expanded clones that came from non-depleted graft cells.

The treatment or condition label of this sample denotes: allogeneic hematopoietic cell transplantation with graft depleted of TCRalphabeta T cells and CD19 B cells. The transplant recipients were children given TCRalphabeta/CD19-depleted allogeneic hematopoietic cell grafts. Library creation used PCR. The sequencer listed for this sample is Illumina HiSeq 2500. TCR library preparation used molecular barcoding, with unique molecular identifiers applied to normalize quantification of the TCRbeta repertoire. TCRdb reran the public reads through fastp at Q25 and MiXCR, keeping productive beta chains. A single entry per CDR3 protein holds the most common genes and DNA from its merged rows. Counted in this sample were about 600,000 distinct CDR3 sequences; 10% to 15% of them appeared once. The ten largest make up approximately 2.1% of the sample. Reading from cysteine to phenylalanine, the CDR3 counts 12 amino acids. The DNA shown is the 36-base CDR3, in frame from base 1. Based on the germline V gene, the CDR1 and CDR2 sequences are SQVTM and ANQGSEA.

A note on this clonotype: This clone's antigen is unknown. The junction shows a germline mismatch at one end, possibly a read error.

The chain employs TRBV29-1 and TRBJ2-5; the D gene is possibly TRBD1, with 6 bases matching. This TCR was recovered from a male patient between 10 and 17 years old who had a stem cell transplant for acute myeloid leukemia, so the T cells may come from the graft donor. This sample comprised PBMCs, mostly from graft donor cells, obtained 360 days after TCRalphabeta/CD19-depleted stem cell transplant. The DNA reads as follows: TGCAGCGGTGAACAGGGTGTAGAGACCCAGTACTTC. Translated, it gives CSGEQGVETQYF.